These T cell receptor beta chains were read from a single sample in a study of CD4 T cells in relation to SARS-CoV-2 and coronaviruses. Clones were read by immunoSEQ multiplex PCR, and TCRdb kept only the in-frame ones, dropping some. The sample carries some 29,000 clones, 60% to 85% recorded once. For these receptors, no antigen is known. Sequences were obtained from CD4+ T cells from PBMCs, cultured in vitro. These receptors originate from a human donor in good health. Both conserved end residues are part of each CDR3. The D gene is left open where the match is weak. Clone size is given for some rows only: seen once, a few or many times, or a class if the clone is expanded.

abundance	d_gene	v_gene	j_gene	CDR3nt	CDR3aa
few	TRBD1	TRBV11-2	TRBJ1-1	TGTGCCAGCAGCCATGGACAGGGGGGCACTGAAGCTTTCTTT	CASSHGQGGTEAFF
NA	NA	TRBV4-3	TRBJ1-1	TGCGCCAGCAGCCCTGGCTTGGTCCAGAACACTGAAGCTTTCTTT	CASSPGLVQNTEAFF
NA	TRBD1	TRBV10-3	TRBJ2-7	TGTGCCATCAGTGAGTCCCCGGGACAGGTCTACGAGCAGTACTTC	CAISESPGQVYEQYF
NA	NA	TRBV12-3/TRBV12-4	TRBJ2-5	TGTGCCAGCAGTTTTCAGTACGGGACCCAGTACTTC	CASSFQYGTQYF
NA	TRBD2	TRBV5-1	TRBJ2-1	TGCGCCAGCAGCTTGGGTAGCGGGAGCACCTACAATGAGCAGTTCTTC	CASSLGSGSTYNEQFF
NA	TRBD1	TRBV7-2	TRBJ2-1	TGTGCCAGCAGCCCAACAGGGGCCCTACCGTACAATGAGCAGTTCTTC	CASSPTGALPYNEQFF
few	TRBD1	TRBV27	TRBJ1-1	TGTGCCAGCAGTCCCATACAGGGGACTGAAGCTTTCTTT	CASSPIQGTEAFF
NA	NA	TRBV5-1	TRBJ2-7	TGCGCCAGCAGCTTGTCGACCCGGACGGGAAACGAGCAGTACTTC	CASSLSTRTGNEQYF
NA	NA	TRBV7-3	TRBJ1-1	TGTGCCAGCAGCTCCACGGGGAACACTGAAGCTTTCTTT	CASSSTGNTEAFF
NA	TRBD2	TRBV9	TRBJ2-3	TGTGCCAGCAGCGCCTCGGGGGGGCCGACAGATACGCAGTATTTT	CASSASGGPTDTQYF
NA	NA	TRBV5-1	TRBJ2-7	TGCGCCAGCACCCCCCTGGCAGGAAGCTCCTACGAGCAGTACTTC	CASTPLAGSSYEQYF
NA	NA	TRBV3-1/TRBV3-2	TRBJ1-5	TGTGCCAGCAGCGACTCTGGGACAACCCTTGAGCAGCCCCAGCATTTT	CASSDSGTTLEQPQHF
NA	NA	TRBV5-5	TRBJ2-6	TGTGCCAGCAGCCGAGACAACTCTGTGGCCAACGTCCTGACTTTC	CASSRDNSVANVLTF
NA	NA	TRBV9	TRBJ1-6	TGTGCCAGCAGCGTAGATCCAAGTCCGTATAATTCACCCCTCCACTTT	CASSVDPSPYNSPLHF
NA	TRBD2	TRBV7-2	TRBJ2-2	TGTGCCAGCAGCTTAGCGGGAGGGAGTAACACCGGGGAGCTGTTTTTT	CASSLAGGSNTGELFF
NA	TRBD2	TRBV7-2	TRBJ2-5	TGTGCCAGCAGCTTATGGGGTAGCGGGCAAGAGACCCAGTACTTC	CASSLWGSGQETQYF
few	TRBD1	TRBV7-9	TRBJ2-7	TGTGCCAGCAGCTTAGAGAGGGCGAGACAGGGGTCCTACGAGCAGTACTTC	CASSLERARQGSYEQYF
NA	NA	TRBV6-6	TRBJ2-5	TGTGCCAGCAGTTTAACTTCTGCGGGGTGGGAGACCCAGTACTTC	CASSLTSAGWETQYF
NA	NA	TRBV7-2	TRBJ2-7	TGTGCCAGCAGCTTAGGAAGGACTGGTCCCTACGAGCAGTACTTC	CASSLGRTGPYEQYF
NA	NA	TRBV7-2	TRBJ1-1	TGTGCCAGCAGCTTCGGGCTGTCGAACACTGAAGCTTTCTTT	CASSFGLSNTEAFF
NA	NA	TRBV14	TRBJ1-1	TGTGCCAGCAGCCCAGTCATGAACACTGAAGCTTTCTTT	CASSPVMNTEAFF
NA	NA	TRBV9	TRBJ2-1	TGTGCCAGCAGCGTAGAGGGTTCCTACAATGAGCAGTTCTTC	CASSVEGSYNEQFF
NA	TRBD1	TRBV5-6	TRBJ2-7	TGTGCCAGCAGCTGGACAGGGCCCTCCTACGAGCAGTACTTC	CASSWTGPSYEQYF
few	NA	TRBV7-8	TRBJ2-5	TGTGCCAGCAGCCCGGGAGCGGGGACCCAGTACTTC	CASSPGAGTQYF